The present entry profiles one T cell receptor (beta chain) with its context. What it recognizes is unknown. The record originates from a study of cytomegalovirus exposure and HLA in healthy donors. For the study at large: As an earlier analysis found, around 200 million T cells yielded fewer than 130 million unique TCR beta sequences. Broader study findings: The study labeled 164 TCR beta chains cytomegalovirus-associated. Among immune exposure information, only CMV serostatus was available. TCR beta sequences numbering roughly 16,000 were associated with HLA alleles at 0.05 false discovery rate in a later analysis.

This CDR3 comprises 13 residues. V dropped 8 bases and J dropped 9; count of bases not matched to a gene: 8. The germline V gene encodes CDR1 ENHRY and CDR2 SYGVKD. Primers for the PCR totalled 60 Vbeta and 13 Jbeta. Profiled with immunoSEQ multiplex PCR; TCRdb holds only in-frame clones, not every one. The table has fewer than 150,000 clones, around 80% seen once; the top ten hold 5% to 5.5%. The receptor comes from a male donor in good health and CMV-seronegative. This rearrangement joins TRBV10-3 to TRBJ2-1; 9 nucleotides match TRBD2. Input material: PBMCs. This CDR3 reads CAISAGGPGEQFF. The CDR3 nucleotides are TGTGCCATCTCCGCGGGGGGGCCGGGTGAGCAGTTCTTC.